The clone carrying this T cell receptor beta chain appeared a single time. Its antigen is undetermined. The record originates from a study of radiotherapy plus CTLA-4 blockade in lung cancer. Turning to the study itself: Among all patients, 15% to 20% showed objective responses, while roughly 30% had disease control.

Study conclusions and caveats: Once radiotherapy plus ipilimumab had been given, TCR clones derived from tumor expanded in blood. It was early blood T cell clone dynamics, with interferon-beta, that reportedly best predicted response.

The method was immunoSEQ multiplex PCR; TCRdb's version includes in-frame clones alone and lacks a portion of them. In the table there are tens of thousands of clones, 77% of which are singletons. CTLA-4 blockade with ipilimumab, together with focal radiation, was given to patients with chemo-refractory metastatic non-small-cell lung cancer. The sample here was peripheral blood, taken from a patient treated with radiotherapy plus ipilimumab. The sequence was collected from a human donor with non-small cell lung cancer who had a partial response to radiotherapy plus ipilimumab.

CDR3 sequence: CASSQAMETIGEQFF. The CDR3 DNA reads as TGCGCCAGCAGCCAAGCCATGGAGACCATAGGTGAGCAGTTCTTC. The chain combines TRBV4-3 with TRBJ2-1; no definite D call. The length of the CDR3 is 15 residues. Trimming took 1 base from V and 9 from J, leaving 16 bases between them. CDR1 is LGHNA and CDR2 is YSLEER in the germline V gene.